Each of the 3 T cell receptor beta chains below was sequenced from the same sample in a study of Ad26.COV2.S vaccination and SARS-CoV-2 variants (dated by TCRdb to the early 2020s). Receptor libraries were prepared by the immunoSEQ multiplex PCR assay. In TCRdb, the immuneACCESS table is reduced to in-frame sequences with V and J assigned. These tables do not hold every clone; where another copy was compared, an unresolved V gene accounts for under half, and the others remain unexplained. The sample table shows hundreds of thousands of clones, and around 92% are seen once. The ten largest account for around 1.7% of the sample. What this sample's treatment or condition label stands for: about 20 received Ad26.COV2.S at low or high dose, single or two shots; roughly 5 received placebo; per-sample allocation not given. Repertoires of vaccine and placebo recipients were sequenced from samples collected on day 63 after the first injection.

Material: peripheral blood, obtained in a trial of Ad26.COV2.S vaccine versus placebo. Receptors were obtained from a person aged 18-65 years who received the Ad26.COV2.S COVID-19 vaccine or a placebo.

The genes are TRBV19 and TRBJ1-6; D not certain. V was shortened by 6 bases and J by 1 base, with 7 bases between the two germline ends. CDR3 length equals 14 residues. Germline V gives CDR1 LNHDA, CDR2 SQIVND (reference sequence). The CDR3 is CASRTESYNSPLHF. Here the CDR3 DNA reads TGTGCCAGTAGAACAGAGTCCTATAATTCACCCCTCCACTTT.

CDR3 loop: CAWSKQGALNSPLHF. The CDR3 DNA reads as TGTGCCTGGAGCAAACAGGGGGCCCTTAATTCACCCCTCCACTTT. The V call is TRBV30, the J call TRBJ1-6; the match to TRBD1 covers 9 bases. Germline V CDR1 and CDR2: GTSNPN, SVGIG (reference sequence). This CDR3 is built from 15 residues. The V and J ends lost 3 bases and 6 bases, in that order; junction bases with no gene match: 6.

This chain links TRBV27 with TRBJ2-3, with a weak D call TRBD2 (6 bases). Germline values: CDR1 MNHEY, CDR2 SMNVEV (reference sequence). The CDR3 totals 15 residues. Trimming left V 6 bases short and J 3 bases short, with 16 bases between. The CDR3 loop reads CASRARDFWTDTQYF. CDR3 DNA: TGTGCCAGCAGGGCAAGGGACTTTTGGACAGATACGCAGTATTTT.